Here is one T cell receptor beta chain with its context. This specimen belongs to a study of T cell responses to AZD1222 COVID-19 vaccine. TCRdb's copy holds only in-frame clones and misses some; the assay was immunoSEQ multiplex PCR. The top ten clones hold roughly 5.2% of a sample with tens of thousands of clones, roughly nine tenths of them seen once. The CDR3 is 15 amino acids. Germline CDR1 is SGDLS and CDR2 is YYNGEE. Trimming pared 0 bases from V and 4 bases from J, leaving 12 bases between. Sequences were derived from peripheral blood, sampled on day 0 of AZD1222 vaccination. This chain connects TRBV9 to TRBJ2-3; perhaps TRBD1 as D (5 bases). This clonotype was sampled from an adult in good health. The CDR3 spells CASSVALGDADTQYF. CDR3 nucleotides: TGTGCCAGCAGCGTAGCTTTAGGGGATGCAGATACGCAGTATTTT.